This T cell receptor (beta chain) came from a study of blood T cell repertoires in COVID-19. On the study more broadly: The samples span acute and convalescent COVID-19 from the United States, Italy and Spain. From T cells, B-cell-depleted T cells, or PBMCs came the material, which was cDNA or gDNA.

Original handling: How many nucleated cells were present was estimated from reference gene primer amplification. The table came from immunoSEQ multiplex PCR; TCRdb's copy has only in-frame clones and leaves some out. V and J calls plus clone size are reproduced from that table; the DNA served to infer D and trimming. The profile covers about 160,000 clones, with about nine tenths appearing a single time and around 4% taken by the ten largest. This TCR was sampled from a woman in her sixties who had recovered from COVID-19. Source material: peripheral blood.

The CDR3 region is CAISEPGLVMGQFF. In nucleotides, the CDR3 is TGTGCCATCAGTGAGCCGGGACTAGTAATGGGGCAGTTCTTC. The V gene is TRBV10-3, the J gene TRBJ2-1; 8 bases are shared with TRBD2. Per germline, CDR1 ENHRY and CDR2 SYGVKD. The CDR3 is 14 amino acids. Trimming took 2 bases from V and 12 from J; bases not matched to a gene: 9.